This T cell receptor beta chain was identified during a study of OX40 agonist ivuxolimab in advanced cancers. Overall study results and limits: Certain nonresponders additionally had low normalized T-cell clonal expansion. The study found that CD8+ T cells averaged more expanded clones than CD4+.

Trimming at V came to 3 bases and at J to 1 base, leaving 7 bases not matched to a gene. This CDR3 spans 16 amino acids. Germline CDR1 reads SGDLS; CDR2 reads YYNGEE. A history of autoimmune disease or systemic immunosuppression excluded patients. The protocol was immunoSEQ multiplex PCR, while the TCRdb copy is restricted to in-frame clones and leaves out a portion. Among about 14,000 clones listed, 80% to 85% were seen once. Worth noting for this clone: Its specificity is not known.

The source is an adult with an advanced solid tumor such as melanoma, head and neck, liver or kidney cancer. Sequences were derived from CD4+ or CD8+ T cells sorted from blood, sampled in a trial of the OX40 agonist ivuxolimab. The genes are TRBV9 and TRBJ1-1, with TRBD1 matching 9 bases. The CDR3 sequence is CASSAPGQGRNTEAFF. CDR3 nucleotides: TGTGCCAGCAGCGCTCCCGGACAGGGGCGGAACACTGAAGCTTTCTTT.